A selection of T cell receptor beta chains follows, all from one sample in a study of regulatory T cells in long-lasting Graves disease. Each CDR3 protein is one row after TCRdb ran MiXCR on the multiplex PCR reads. The repertoire has over 500,000 distinct CDR3 sequences, around 16% of them found once; the top ten carry 9.5% to 15%. These sequences were also reported in another study, on T cells in Graves' hyperthyroidism and ophthalmopathy.

This sample comprised peripheral blood mononuclear cells (PBMCs), obtained at new diagnosis, from a patient treated with antithyroid drugs. These TCRs come from a man younger than 30 with Graves disease. Each CDR3 is given with its conserved first and last residue.

J gene: TRBJ1-6
V gene: TRBV15
CDR3 protein: CATMVDRGYIGSPLHF

J gene: TRBJ2-7
V gene: TRBV6-6
CDR3 protein: CASSYSAETPYEQYF

J gene: TRBJ1-3
V gene: TRBV6-1
CDR3 protein: CASSVRGAGNTIYF

J gene: TRBJ1-1
V gene: TRBV28
CDR3 protein: CASSFPNTEAFF

J gene: TRBJ1-2
V gene: TRBV11-2
CDR3 protein: CASSSSPRTERTPVGYTF

J gene: TRBJ2-4
V gene: TRBV20-1
CDR3 protein: CSARDSAGGNIQYF

J gene: TRBJ2-1
V gene: TRBV3-1
CDR3 protein: CASSQDPTSGSAYNEQFF

J gene: TRBJ2-3
V gene: TRBV20-1
CDR3 protein: CSARGHSGGTDTQYF

J gene: TRBJ1-2
V gene: TRBV6-5
CDR3 protein: CASSSPGQDLYGYTF

J gene: TRBJ2-7
V gene: TRBV7-3
CDR3 protein: CASSLMGLAGDEQYF

J gene: TRBJ1-6
V gene: TRBV15
CDR3 protein: CATKRETDSPLHF

J gene: TRBJ1-1
V gene: TRBV28
CDR3 protein: CASSTGDGATEAFF

J gene: TRBJ2-3
V gene: TRBV20-1
CDR3 protein: CSARGGTRRDTQYF

J gene: TRBJ2-2
V gene: TRBV9
CDR3 protein: CASSEAARGENTGELFF

J gene: TRBJ1-2
V gene: TRBV6-1
CDR3 protein: CASSGTGADGYTF

J gene: TRBJ1-5
V gene: TRBV28
CDR3 protein: CASRPYRVDSNQPQHF

J gene: TRBJ1-5
V gene: TRBV24-1
CDR3 protein: CATGPSSGGSGQPQHF

J gene: TRBJ2-2
V gene: TRBV25-1
CDR3 protein: CASSETGLAGNTGELFF

J gene: TRBJ2-7
V gene: TRBV27
CDR3 protein: CASRGRGTATYEQYF

J gene: TRBJ2-1
V gene: TRBV13
CDR3 protein: CASSSETETPQFF